This is a list of T cell receptor beta chains from one sample in a study of early T cells in non-severe SARS-CoV-2 infection. TCRdb passed the 5' RACE reads through MiXCR, listing each CDR3 protein once. The table has around 77,000 distinct CDR3 sequences, around 10% seen once. Sequencing used whole blood, obtained at baseline. These receptors all come from an adult who was a healthcare worker with PCR-confirmed SARS-CoV-2 infection or an uninfected control (not recorded which). The CDR3 runs from the conserved cysteine through the conserved F or W. The D gene is left open where the match is weak. Where a row states a size, it is once, few, many or the class of an expanded clone; other rows omit it.

clone_size: few
cdr3_length: 14
d_call: TRBD1
j_call: TRBJ2-7
v_call: TRBV5-5
cdr3_nt: TGTGCCAGCAGCTTGGGGGACAGGGCGTACGAGCAGTACTTC
cdr3_aa: CASSLGDRAYEQYF

clone_size: many
cdr3_length: 16
d_call: TRBD1
j_call: TRBJ1-1
v_call: TRBV23-1
cdr3_nt: TGCGCCAGCAGTCAATCGGGGACAGGGGTAAACACTGAAGCTTTCTTT
cdr3_aa: CASSQSGTGVNTEAFF

clone_size: many
cdr3_length: 16
d_call: TRBD2
j_call: TRBJ2-2
v_call: TRBV2
cdr3_nt: TGTGCCACCGATCAACGCAGGACTAGCGACACCGGGGAGCTGTTTTTT
cdr3_aa: CATDQRRTSDTGELFF

clone_size: NA
cdr3_length: 15
d_call: NA
j_call: TRBJ2-6
v_call: TRBV7-3
cdr3_nt: TGTGCCAGCGCCCGCGGAGGGTCTGGGGCCAACGTCCTGACTTTC
cdr3_aa: CASARGGSGANVLTF

clone_size: few
cdr3_length: 11
d_call: NA
j_call: TRBJ2-1
v_call: TRBV29-1
cdr3_nt: TGCAGCGTTGAAGGGGGGGGCAGGAAGTTCTTC
cdr3_aa: CSVEGGGRKFF

clone_size: NA
cdr3_length: 13
d_call: NA
j_call: TRBJ2-1
v_call: TRBV14
cdr3_nt: TGTGCCAGCAGCCAAGTTTTAGTGAATGAGCAGTTCTTC
cdr3_aa: CASSQVLVNEQFF

clone_size: NA
cdr3_length: 14
d_call: NA
j_call: TRBJ2-2
v_call: TRBV6-6
cdr3_nt: TGTGCCAGCACTGGGAGGGGGTATTCCGGGGAGCTGTTTTTT
cdr3_aa: CASTGRGYSGELFF

clone_size: many
cdr3_length: 13
d_call: NA
j_call: TRBJ2-3
v_call: TRBV28
cdr3_nt: TGTGCCACACACCTAGGGCGCGCAGATACGCAGTATTTT
cdr3_aa: CATHLGRADTQYF

clone_size: NA
cdr3_length: 15
d_call: NA
j_call: TRBJ2-7
v_call: TRBV7-8
cdr3_nt: TGTGCCAGCAGCCCCTCATGGGGAGGTGAAGACGAGCAGTACTTC
cdr3_aa: CASSPSWGGEDEQYF

clone_size: many
cdr3_length: 15
d_call: TRBD1
j_call: TRBJ2-7
v_call: TRBV30
cdr3_nt: TGTGCCTGGAGTCTCCCAGGACAGGGTGGGTACGAGCAGTACTTC
cdr3_aa: CAWSLPGQGGYEQYF

clone_size: NA
cdr3_length: 14
d_call: NA
j_call: TRBJ1-2
v_call: TRBV10-3
cdr3_nt: TGTGCCATCAGTGAGGTCGGGGGGAACTATGGCTACACCTTC
cdr3_aa: CAISEVGGNYGYTF

clone_size: few
cdr3_length: 15
d_call: TRBD2
j_call: TRBJ2-7
v_call: TRBV12-3/TRBV12-4
cdr3_nt: TGTGCCAGCAGATCTACTAGCGGGGAAGCCTACGAGCAGTACTTC
cdr3_aa: CASRSTSGEAYEQYF

clone_size: few
cdr3_length: 11
d_call: NA
j_call: TRBJ2-1
v_call: TRBV5-1
cdr3_nt: TGCGCCAGCCGGAAAGGGAATGAGCAGTTCTTC
cdr3_aa: CASRKGNEQFF

clone_size: few
cdr3_length: 14
d_call: NA
j_call: TRBJ1-1
v_call: TRBV10-3
cdr3_nt: TGTGCCATCAGTGAGGAGCTGCGTAACACTGAAGCTTTCTTT
cdr3_aa: CAISEELRNTEAFF

clone_size: NA
cdr3_length: 13
d_call: NA
j_call: TRBJ1-6
v_call: TRBV2
cdr3_nt: TGTGCCAGCAGGGGCAGCGGTCCTTCACCCCTCCACTTT
cdr3_aa: CASRGSGPSPLHF

clone_size: many
cdr3_length: 17
d_call: NA
j_call: TRBJ2-3
v_call: TRBV27
cdr3_nt: TGTGCCAGCAGTTTAACGGGTATTGAGCCTCGCACAGATACGCAGTATTTT
cdr3_aa: CASSLTGIEPRTDTQYF

clone_size: many
cdr3_length: 18
d_call: TRBD1
j_call: TRBJ2-2
v_call: TRBV13
cdr3_nt: TGTGCCAGCAGTTCACGGAGGGACAGGGGATATAGGTCCGGGGAGCTGTTTTTT
cdr3_aa: CASSSRRDRGYRSGELFF

clone_size: few
cdr3_length: 16
d_call: NA
j_call: TRBJ1-6
v_call: TRBV3-1
cdr3_nt: TGTGCCAGCAGCTGGGCCGTCGGCTCCTATAATTCACCCCTCCACTTT
cdr3_aa: CASSWAVGSYNSPLHF

clone_size: many
cdr3_length: 13
d_call: NA
j_call: TRBJ1-1
v_call: TRBV7-8
cdr3_nt: TGTGCCAGCAGCCTCGTTAAAAACACTGAAGCTTTCTTT
cdr3_aa: CASSLVKNTEAFF

clone_size: NA
cdr3_length: 15
d_call: TRBD2
j_call: TRBJ2-3
v_call: TRBV7-9
cdr3_nt: TGTGCCAGCAGCTTCTTAGCGGGCCGCACAGATACGCAGTATTTT
cdr3_aa: CASSFLAGRTDTQYF

clone_size: many
cdr3_length: 14
d_call: TRBD1
j_call: TRBJ2-7
v_call: TRBV6-6
cdr3_nt: TGTGCCAGCAGTTCTCGACAGGGCCCCTACGAGCAGTACTTC
cdr3_aa: CASSSRQGPYEQYF

clone_size: many
cdr3_length: 15
d_call: TRBD1
j_call: TRBJ1-1
v_call: TRBV14
cdr3_nt: TGTGCCAGCAGCCTCCGACAGGGGGGTGCCACTGAAGCTTTCTTT
cdr3_aa: CASSLRQGGATEAFF

clone_size: NA
cdr3_length: 15
d_call: NA
j_call: TRBJ2-6
v_call: TRBV6-5
cdr3_nt: TGTGCCAGCAGTTATTTGAGCTCTGGGGCCAACGTCCTGACTTTC
cdr3_aa: CASSYLSSGANVLTF

clone_size: NA
cdr3_length: 14
d_call: NA
j_call: TRBJ2-6
v_call: TRBV7-3
cdr3_nt: TGTGCCAGCAGCTTATCTCTAGGGGCCAACGTCCTGACTTTC
cdr3_aa: CASSLSLGANVLTF

clone_size: NA
cdr3_length: 12
d_call: NA
j_call: TRBJ2-2
v_call: TRBV14
cdr3_nt: TGTGCCAGCAGCCGGTGGGCCGGGGAGCTGTTTTTT
cdr3_aa: CASSRWAGELFF

clone_size: few
cdr3_length: 13
d_call: TRBD1
j_call: TRBJ1-1
v_call: TRBV7-3
cdr3_nt: TGTGCCAGCAGCTTCGGGACAGGTTCCGAAGCTTTCTTT
cdr3_aa: CASSFGTGSEAFF

clone_size: NA
cdr3_length: 15
d_call: NA
j_call: TRBJ2-3
v_call: TRBV5-6
cdr3_nt: TGTGCCAGCAACGAAGTAGGGAGGTGGGAAGATACGCAGTATTTT
cdr3_aa: CASNEVGRWEDTQYF

clone_size: NA
cdr3_length: 14
d_call: NA
j_call: TRBJ2-7
v_call: TRBV12-5
cdr3_nt: TGTGCTAGTGGCGGAGGGGGATACCCCTACGAGCAGTACTTC
cdr3_aa: CASGGGGYPYEQYF

clone_size: NA
cdr3_length: 18
d_call: TRBD2
j_call: TRBJ2-1
v_call: TRBV7-8
cdr3_nt: TGTGCCAGCAGCCTCCAAGCGGGGGGCCCGAGCTCCTACAATGAGCAGTTCTTC
cdr3_aa: CASSLQAGGPSSYNEQFF

clone_size: many
cdr3_length: 17
d_call: TRBD1
j_call: TRBJ1-2
v_call: TRBV12-3/TRBV12-4
cdr3_nt: TGTGCCAGCAGTTTTGAGAGAATGGGACAGCTGGGGCGAGGCTACACCTTC
cdr3_aa: CASSFERMGQLGRGYTF

clone_size: many
cdr3_length: 13
d_call: NA
j_call: TRBJ2-5
v_call: TRBV6-6
cdr3_nt: TGTGCCAGCAGCTCCCACCCCGGGGAGACCCAGTACTTC
cdr3_aa: CASSSHPGETQYF

clone_size: NA
cdr3_length: 12
d_call: NA
j_call: TRBJ1-2
v_call: TRBV20-1
cdr3_nt: TGCAGTGCTAGGATTGGGGGTGCTGGCTACACCTTC
cdr3_aa: CSARIGGAGYTF

clone_size: few
cdr3_length: 14
d_call: NA
j_call: TRBJ2-6
v_call: TRBV12-3/TRBV12-4
cdr3_nt: TGTGCCAGCAGTCTGACTTCTGGGGCCAACGTCCTGACTTTC
cdr3_aa: CASSLTSGANVLTF

clone_size: many
cdr3_length: 14
d_call: TRBD1
j_call: TRBJ1-4
v_call: TRBV29-1
cdr3_nt: TGCAGCGTTGCTTTGGGACAGCCAAATGAAAAACTGTTTTTT
cdr3_aa: CSVALGQPNEKLFF

clone_size: few
cdr3_length: 14
d_call: NA
j_call: TRBJ1-6
v_call: TRBV27
cdr3_nt: TGTGCCAGCAGTTTACTGTCAGGGGAATCACCCCTCCACTTT
cdr3_aa: CASSLLSGESPLHF

clone_size: many
cdr3_length: 15
d_call: NA
j_call: TRBJ1-2
v_call: TRBV5-6
cdr3_nt: TGTGCCAGCAGCGACCGAGGCCTGAGTGGCTATGGCTACACCTTC
cdr3_aa: CASSDRGLSGYGYTF

clone_size: NA
cdr3_length: 17
d_call: TRBD2
j_call: TRBJ2-5
v_call: TRBV20-1
cdr3_nt: TGCAGTGCCCCGTGGACCCTACTAGCGGGGGGATTAGAGACCCAGTACTTC
cdr3_aa: CSAPWTLLAGGLETQYF

clone_size: once
cdr3_length: 15
d_call: NA
j_call: TRBJ2-3
v_call: TRBV11-2
cdr3_nt: TGTGCCAGCAGCCTTCGTCAGGGGAGCACAGATACGCAGTATTTT
cdr3_aa: CASSLRQGSTDTQYF

clone_size: NA
cdr3_length: 11
d_call: NA
j_call: TRBJ2-3
v_call: TRBV10-3
cdr3_nt: TGTGCCAGTGGGGCCTCAGATACGCAGTATTTT
cdr3_aa: CASGASDTQYF

clone_size: NA
cdr3_length: 17
d_call: NA
j_call: TRBJ1-6
v_call: TRBV19
cdr3_nt: TGTGCCAGTAGTTTTCAGGGGAGGAGCTCCTATAATTCACCCCTCCACTTT
cdr3_aa: CASSFQGRSSYNSPLHF

clone_size: NA
cdr3_length: 13
d_call: NA
j_call: TRBJ1-2
v_call: TRBV20-1
cdr3_nt: TGCAGTGCACCCAAGGACAGCTCTCGAGGCTACACCTTC
cdr3_aa: CSAPKDSSRGYTF

clone_size: NA
cdr3_length: 14
d_call: NA
j_call: TRBJ2-5
v_call: TRBV7-8
cdr3_nt: TGTGCCAGCAGCAGATCGACTACCCAAGAGACCCAGTACTTC
cdr3_aa: CASSRSTTQETQYF

clone_size: NA
cdr3_length: 15
d_call: NA
j_call: TRBJ2-1
v_call: TRBV7-3
cdr3_nt: TGTGCCAGCAGCCCCCTGAAGGTCGGCTACAATGAGCAGTTCTTC
cdr3_aa: CASSPLKVGYNEQFF

clone_size: few
cdr3_length: 15
d_call: NA
j_call: TRBJ1-4
v_call: TRBV4-1
cdr3_nt: TGCGCCTCGTCTGGTACCGACAGGACCTACGGAAAACTGTTTTTT
cdr3_aa: CASSGTDRTYGKLFF

clone_size: NA
cdr3_length: 16
d_call: TRBD1
j_call: TRBJ2-7
v_call: TRBV5-1
cdr3_nt: TGCGCCAGCAGCTTGGCCCCGGGACAGAGCTCCTACGAGCAGTACTTC
cdr3_aa: CASSLAPGQSSYEQYF

clone_size: many
cdr3_length: 13
d_call: NA
j_call: TRBJ2-5
v_call: TRBV27
cdr3_nt: TGTGCCAGCAGTTTTCTCAGCCAAGAGACCCAGTACTTC
cdr3_aa: CASSFLSQETQYF

clone_size: NA
cdr3_length: 13
d_call: NA
j_call: TRBJ1-2
v_call: TRBV7-2
cdr3_nt: TGTGCCAGCAGCTTAATAGGGAACTATGGCTACACCTTC
cdr3_aa: CASSLIGNYGYTF

clone_size: few
cdr3_length: 15
d_call: NA
j_call: TRBJ2-1
v_call: TRBV9
cdr3_nt: TGTGCCAGCAGCGTAGTACTAGCTGGGGGGAATGAGCAGTTCTTC
cdr3_aa: CASSVVLAGGNEQFF

clone_size: NA
cdr3_length: 15
d_call: TRBD1
j_call: TRBJ1-2
v_call: TRBV7-9
cdr3_nt: TGTGCCAGCAGCTACGGAGCCGGGACAGACTATGGCTACACCTTC
cdr3_aa: CASSYGAGTDYGYTF

clone_size: NA
cdr3_length: 16
d_call: TRBD2
j_call: TRBJ2-7
v_call: TRBV6-2/TRBV6-3
cdr3_nt: TGTGCCAGCAGCGAACTCATAGCGGGGGGAAACTACGAGCAGTACTTC
cdr3_aa: CASSELIAGGNYEQYF

clone_size: NA
cdr3_length: 14
d_call: NA
j_call: TRBJ2-7
v_call: TRBV7-3
cdr3_nt: TGTGCCAGCAGCCGGGGAGGTAGTTTCAACGAGCAGTACTTC
cdr3_aa: CASSRGGSFNEQYF

clone_size: few
cdr3_length: 14
d_call: NA
j_call: TRBJ2-3
v_call: TRBV6-5
cdr3_nt: TGTGCCAGCAGTTACTCCGGGTCCACAGATACGCAGTATTTT
cdr3_aa: CASSYSGSTDTQYF

clone_size: many
cdr3_length: 15
d_call: TRBD2
j_call: TRBJ2-3
v_call: TRBV29-1
cdr3_nt: TGCAGCGTTGGACTAGCGGGGGGGCGCACAGATACGCAGTATTTT
cdr3_aa: CSVGLAGGRTDTQYF

clone_size: many
cdr3_length: 13
d_call: TRBD1
j_call: TRBJ2-4
v_call: TRBV20-1
cdr3_nt: TGCAGTGCTGCAGGACAGGGCCAGGACATTCAGTACTTC
cdr3_aa: CSAAGQGQDIQYF

clone_size: once
cdr3_length: 16
d_call: TRBD1
j_call: TRBJ1-5
v_call: TRBV2
cdr3_nt: TGTGCCAGCAGTGAACAGGGGGGCGTACGCAATCAGCCCCAGCATTTT
cdr3_aa: CASSEQGGVRNQPQHF